These T cell receptor beta chains were read from a single sample in a study of blood T cells in healthy people across ages. TCRdb used MiXCR to reprocess the 5' RACE reads, holding one entry per CDR3 protein. The data hold 1.5 million to 2 million distinct CDR3 sequences, with 28% observed a single time. The sample was blood. The receptors come from a woman in her twenties or thirties in good health. CDR3s include the opening cysteine and the closing phenylalanine or tryptophan. Each record gives: D gene, J gene, V gene, clone size, CDR3 DNA, CDR3 protein. A D gene is named only where the DNA matches it firmly. A clone size is listed for some rows: how often the clone was seen (once, few, many), or a class if it is expanded.

.,TRBJ2-7,TRBV27,many,TGTGCCAGCAGTTTGCAGGGACTCGGCGAGCAGTACTTC,CASSLQGLGEQYF
.,TRBJ1-2,TRBV28,few,TGTGCCAGCGGGGACGGCGACTATGGCTACACCTTC,CASGDGDYGYTF
.,TRBJ2-1,TRBV9,.,TGTGCCAGCAGTCTTAGACCGGGAGACTCCTACAGTGAGCAGTTCTTC,CASSLRPGDSYSEQFF
.,TRBJ1-1,TRBV6-6,.,TGTGCCAGCAGCCCCTTTAAGACTGAAGCTTTCTTT,CASSPFKTEAFF
.,TRBJ2-3,TRBV10-3,.,TGTGCCATCCCGGGGGAGGACTCTAGCACAGATACGCAGTATTTT,CAIPGEDSSTDTQYF
.,TRBJ2-2,TRBV6-5,.,TGTGCCAGCACAAGAGGAGCCGGGGAGCTGTTTTTT,CASTRGAGELFF
TRBD2,TRBJ2-1,TRBV20-1,few,TGCAGTGCTAGAGGTTCCGGGGGGACCTACAATGAGCAGTTCTTC,CSARGSGGTYNEQFF
TRBD1,TRBJ2-7,TRBV4-2,few,TGTGCCAGCAGCCAAAGCCGCTCCGGGACAGTTTCCTACGAGCAGTACTTC,CASSQSRSGTVSYEQYF
TRBD2,TRBJ2-2,TRBV9,.,TGTGCCAGCAGCGTAGGGGCCCTAGCGGGGGGCCCCCAGAACACCGGGGAGCTGTTTTTT,CASSVGALAGGPQNTGELFF
.,TRBJ2-7,TRBV2,few,TGTGCCAGCAGTGAAGTCTCAGGGTTCTACGAGCAGTACTTC,CASSEVSGFYEQYF
TRBD2,TRBJ2-3,TRBV7-2,.,TGTGCCAGCATACCGACTAGCGGGAGGGCAGATACGCAGTATTTT,CASIPTSGRADTQYF
TRBD1,TRBJ2-3,TRBV6-5,.,TGTGCCAGCAAGTACGGGACAGGAGCAGATACGCGGTATTTT,CASKYGTGADTRYF
.,TRBJ1-6,TRBV20-1,few,TGCAGTGCTAGATCGGGGTTGACTAGCTCCTATAATTCACCCCTCCACTTT,CSARSGLTSSYNSPLHF
.,TRBJ2-1,TRBV5-5,.,TGTGCCAGCGGCTTGGGGAATTCCTACAATGAGCAGTTCTTC,CASGLGNSYNEQFF
.,TRBJ2-1,TRBV27,.,TGTGCCAGCAGTCAAACTCACTCCTACAATGAGCAGTTCTTC,CASSQTHSYNEQFF
.,TRBJ2-1,TRBV29-1,.,TGCAGCGTTCCTAGGACCGTCAACAATGAGCAGTTCTTC,CSVPRTVNNEQFF
.,TRBJ2-6,TRBV6-6,many,TGTGCCAGCAGTCCGACAGGTGTCCTCTCTGGGGCCAACGTCCTGACTTTC,CASSPTGVLSGANVLTF
.,TRBJ2-7,TRBV20-1,.,TGCAGCCTCGGCAGTCGGACAGCCTCCTACGAGCAGTACTTC,CSLGSRTASYEQYF
TRBD1,TRBJ1-4,TRBV7-2,many,TGTGCCAGCAGCGCCCGACAGGGGGCCGTTGAAAAACTGTTTTTT,CASSARQGAVEKLFF
.,TRBJ2-5,TRBV5-4,many,TGTGCCAGCAGCTCGACTAGTACGAGTCGAGAGACCCAGTACTTC,CASSSTSTSRETQYF